This T cell receptor beta chain was captured in a study of blood T cell repertoires in COVID-19. Study information: Donors in the United States, Italy and Spain gave samples during acute or convalescent COVID-19.

The data were produced by immunoSEQ multiplex PCR, yet TCRdb's version contains in-frame clones alone and is incomplete. The sample contains approximately 330,000 clones, 87% of which appear only once. Looked up from germline, CDR1 is SGHNT and CDR2 is YENEEA. This CDR3 is built from 15 residues. J was trimmed by 8 bases and V by 5 bases; bases with no gene match: 12. Sequences were obtained from peripheral blood. The V and J genes are TRBV11-3 and TRBJ2-1; 7 bases match TRBD2. The clonotype comes from a man aged 30 to 39 with COVID-19, enrolled during active disease. The CDR3: CASSLGGAGVDEQFF. CDR3 in DNA: TGTGCCAGCAGCCTCGGAGGGGCGGGAGTAGATGAGCAGTTCTTC.